This passage covers 17 T cell receptor beta chains from one sample sequenced in a study of T cells in Graves' hyperthyroidism and ophthalmopathy. There were TCR beta CDR3 regions amplified from RNA transcripts. The HTBI primer set served for first-round RT-PCR of the TCR CDR3. TCRdb itself ran the multiplex PCR reads through MiXCR, one entry per CDR3 protein. The sample has hundreds of thousands of distinct CDR3 sequences, approximately 13% seen once. Source material: blood. The receptors shown here come from a woman under 30 with Graves' hyperthyroidism.

This clonotype was seen once. This may stem from a read error, because a much larger clone lies one nucleotide away. The CDR3 end shows no conserved phenylalanine or tryptophan, and so a read error is likely. V is TRBV20-1 and J is TRBJ1-1; D gene uncertain. Germline V gives CDR1 DFQATT, CDR2 SNEGSKA (reference sequence). Between the trimmed V and J ends, which lost 4 bases and 0 bases, there was a span of 9 bases. This CDR3 contains 13 residues. Written as DNA, the CDR3 is TGCAGTGCTATAAGACAAATGAACACTGAAGCTTTCCTT. This gives the protein CSAIRQMNTEAFL.

This clonotype occurred many times. This rearrangement joins TRBV12-3 or TRBV12-4 to TRBJ1-1, with D unclear. CDR3 length: 19 amino acids. Trimming removed 3 bases at V and 0 bases at J, with 23 bases between. The CDR3 region is CASSFPFFRKRTMNTEAFF. In nucleotides, the CDR3 is TGTGCCAGCAGTTTCCCGTTTTTCAGGAAAAGAACCATGAACACTGAAGCTTTCTTT.

In this sample, this clonotype turned up many times. The chain employs TRBV20-1 and TRBJ2-1; TRBD1 matches 7 bases. CDR3 length equals 12 residues. The junction had 2 bases not matched to a gene; V was cut back by 5 bases and J by 4 bases. Germline V gene lookup returns CDR1 DFQATT and CDR2 SNEGSKA (reference sequence). The CDR3 reads CSAGDSYNEQFF. The CDR3 DNA follows: TGCAGTGCTGGGGACAGTTACAATGAGCAGTTCTTC.

The V and J genes are TRBV6-4 and TRBJ2-3, with D perhaps matching TRBD1 or TRBD2 (7 bases each). Per the germline V gene, CDR1 is MRHNA and CDR2 is SNTAGT. Trimming removed 8 bases at V and 6 bases at J, with 15 bases between. The CDR3 is made up of 13 amino acids. CDR3 residues: CASDSGGGDTQYF. The CDR3 DNA reads as TGTGCCAGCGATTCAGGGGGGGGGGATACGCAGTATTTT.

This clonotype showed up many times. CDR3 protein: CASSPHPGHTEAFF. As DNA, the CDR3 is TGTGCCAGCTCACCCCACCCGGGTCACACTGAAGCTTTCTTT. The rearrangement links TRBV18 to TRBJ1-1; D gene ambiguous. The length of the CDR3 is 14 residues. Deletions cut 3 bases from V and 3 bases from J, with 11 bases between. Germline assignment: CDR1 KGHSH and CDR2 LQKENI.

The chain is built from TRBV15 and TRBJ2-7; the D gene is possibly TRBD2 (5 bases). The V gene's germline CDR1 is LNHNV and CDR2 YYDKDF (reference sequence). V gave up 1 base and J gave up 5 bases, with 6 bases separating them. The CDR3 loop spans 12 amino acids. In nucleotides, the CDR3 is TGTGCCACCAGCAGAGGAGGGAACGAGCAGTACTTC. It yields the protein CATSRGGNEQYF.

J is TRBJ2-2 and V is TRBV9; 8 bases agree with TRBD2. Germline V gene lookup returns CDR1 SGDLS and CDR2 YYNGEE. Trimming took 1 base from V and 7 from J; bases not matched to a gene: 9. This CDR3 is 16 amino acids long. CDR3 DNA: TGTGCCAGCAGCGTAAGCAGCGGGGGATGGGACGGGGAGCTGTTTTTT. Residues: CASSVSSGGWDGELFF.

This clonotype was found many times. The CDR3 spells CASSEARGSTEAFF. CDR3 DNA sequence: TGTGCCAGCAGTGAAGCGCGGGGGAGCACTGAAGCTTTCTTT. The chain links TRBV2 to TRBJ1-1; perhaps TRBD1 as D (5 bases). V was trimmed by 0 bases and J by 4 bases, leaving 9 bases between them. Germline CDR1 is SNHLY and CDR2 is FYNNEI. The CDR3 consists of 14 residues.

This chain links TRBV9 with TRBJ1-6, with D possibly TRBD1 on 5 matching bases. This CDR3 spans 15 amino acids. Germline V gene lookup returns CDR1 SGDLS and CDR2 YYNGEE. Trimming took 0 bases from V and 7 from J, leaving 11 bases between them. CDR3 sequence reads: CASSVAQGWNSPLHF. The CDR3 DNA is TGTGCCAGCAGCGTAGCTCAGGGATGGAATTCACCCCTCCACTTT.

This clonotype was detected only a few times. The chain has TRBV20-1 and TRBJ2-1, with 8 positions matching TRBD2. Looked up from germline, CDR1 is DFQATT and CDR2 is SNEGSKA (reference sequence). V gave up 3 bases and J gave up 0 bases; unmatched junction bases: 7. This CDR3 spans 16 amino acids. As DNA, the CDR3 is TGCAGTGCTAGGGTTCGCGGGGGGCCCTCCTACAATGAGCAGTTCTTC. Translation gives CSARVRGGPSYNEQFF.

The chain combines TRBV4-1 with TRBJ2-5, with TRBD1 matching over 8 bases. This CDR3 has 15 amino acids. In germline, CDR1 is MGHRA, CDR2 YSYEKL. Germline trimming cut 4 bases from V and 1 base from J; bases unmatched to any gene: 5. CDR3 coding DNA: TGCGCCAGCAGCCCTGGACAGGGTACCCAAGAGACCCAGTACTTC. Its translation is CASSPGQGTQETQYF.

Many counts were recorded for this clonotype. At one end the junction does not follow the germline gene, possibly because of a read error. The V and J genes are TRBV18 and TRBJ2-7, with D perhaps TRBD1 (5 bases). CDR1 is KGHSH and CDR2 is LQKENI in the germline V gene. The CDR3 runs to 12 residues. CDR3 DNA: TGCGCCAGCAGTCGCGACAGCTACGAGCAGTACTTC. It specifies CASSRDSYEQYF.

The chain carries TRBV11-2 and TRBJ2-3; 13 bases map to TRBD2. Germline lookup yields CDR1 SGHAT and CDR2 FQNNGV. The CDR3 is made up of 18 amino acids. The ends lost 1 base at V and 3 bases at J; junction bases unmatched: 7. CDR3 amino acids: CASSLGWTSGSSTDTQYF. CDR3 DNA sequence: TGTGCCAGCAGCTTAGGATGGACTAGCGGGAGTTCAACAGATACGCAGTATTTT.

This clonotype was seen many times. V gene TRBV3-1 combines with J gene TRBJ2-3, with D perhaps TRBD1 (5 bases). The V gene lost 1 base and the J gene lost 5 bases, with 19 bases spanning the gap. CDR1 and CDR2 (germline): LGHDT, YNNKEL (reference sequence). This CDR3 has 17 amino acids. CDR3 coding DNA: TGTGCCAGCAGCCAAGGGGGTGACCCCCAGGGCCTAGATACGCAGTATTTT. It yields the protein CASSQGGDPQGLDTQYF.

The chain carries TRBV30 and TRBJ1-2; D is undetermined. There are 14 residues in the CDR3. Germline V gene sequence: CDR1 GTSNPN, CDR2 SVGIG (reference sequence). The ends were cut back, 1 base at V and 1 base at J, with 10 bases in the middle. The CDR3 region is CAWSASADNYGYTF. The CDR3 coding sequence is TGTGCCTGGAGTGCGTCGGCGGATAACTATGGCTACACCTTC.

This clonotype was found many times. J is TRBJ1-1 and V is TRBV7-9; no clear D. Germline lookup yields CDR1 SEHNR and CDR2 FQNEAQ (reference sequence). The CDR3 runs to 13 residues. V dropped 1 base and J dropped 3 bases, with 6 bases sitting between them. Written as DNA, the CDR3 is TGTGCCAGCAGCTTAGTGGAGTACACTGAAGCTTTCTTT. Translation gives CASSLVEYTEAFF.

This clonotype was detected only a few times. The V and J genes are TRBV19 and TRBJ1-2; TRBD1 aligns across 9 bases. Germline V lookup: CDR1 LNHDA, CDR2 SQIVND (reference sequence). The CDR3 totals 14 residues. Losses at the gene ends were 4 bases for V and 7 bases for J; bases not matched to a gene: 7. DNA of the CDR3: TGTGCCAGTAGTACAACAGGGGGCGCTTCTGGCTACACCTTC. Protein product: CASSTTGGASGYTF.